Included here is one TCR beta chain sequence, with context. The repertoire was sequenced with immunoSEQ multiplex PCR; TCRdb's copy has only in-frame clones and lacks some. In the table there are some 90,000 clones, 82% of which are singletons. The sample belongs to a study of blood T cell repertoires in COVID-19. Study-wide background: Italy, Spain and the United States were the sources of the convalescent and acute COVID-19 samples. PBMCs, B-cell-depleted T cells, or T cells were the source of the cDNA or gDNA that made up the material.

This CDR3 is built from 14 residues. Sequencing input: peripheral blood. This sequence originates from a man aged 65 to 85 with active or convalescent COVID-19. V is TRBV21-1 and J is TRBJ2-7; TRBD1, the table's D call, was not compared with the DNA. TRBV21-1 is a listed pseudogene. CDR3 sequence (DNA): TGTGCCAGCAGCAAAGATGGACAGTCCTACGAGCAGTACTTC. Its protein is CASSKDGQSYEQYF.